The rows below give T cell receptor beta chains drawn from one sample of a study of Ad26.COV2.S vaccination and SARS-CoV-2 variants. The table came from immunoSEQ multiplex PCR; TCRdb's copy has only in-frame clones and leaves some out. The data contain 510,000 or so clones, around nine tenths of them singletons. Source: peripheral blood, taken in a trial of Ad26.COV2.S vaccine versus placebo. Receptor source: a person between 18 and 60 years old who received the Ad26.COV2.S COVID-19 vaccine or a placebo. CDR3s leave out the opening cysteine and the closing phenylalanine or tryptophan. The size field is filled for only some rows; it gives once, few, many or a size class.

len | j_gene | v_gene | abundance | CDR3aa
11 | TRBJ2-2 | TRBV27 | - | ASSMSLTGELF
12 | TRBJ2-2 | TRBV5-1 | - | ASSFKGVTGELF
15 | TRBJ2-5 | TRBV7-8 | - | ASSLGAGGLGGETQY
13 | TRBJ2-5 | TRBV5-1 | - | ASSTQGGPGETQY
13 | TRBJ2-3 | TRBV19 | - | ASSNREGLGDTQY
14 | TRBJ2-3 | TRBV5-1 | - | ASSSGLALSTDTQY
11 | TRBJ1-1 | TRBV12-5 | - | ASGLAMNTEAF
13 | TRBJ1-6 | TRBV5-1 | few | ASSDGQGWNSPLH
13 | TRBJ2-2 | TRBV4-3 | - | ASSQRPGNTGELF
14 | TRBJ2-3 | TRBV15 | - | ATSRVPGKGTDTQY
9 | TRBJ1-1 | TRBV12-3/TRBV12-4 | - | ASSLGTEAF
11 | TRBJ1-1 | TRBV27 | - | ASSATGNTEAF
12 | TRBJ2-7 | TRBV7-8 | - | ASSLREGQTEQY
17 | TRBJ2-2 | TRBV27 | - | ASSPSPGLAGALGGELF
13 | TRBJ2-7 | TRBV5-1 | - | ASSLRGVSSYEQY
12 | TRBJ1-4 | TRBV28 | - | ASSLGTGHEKLF